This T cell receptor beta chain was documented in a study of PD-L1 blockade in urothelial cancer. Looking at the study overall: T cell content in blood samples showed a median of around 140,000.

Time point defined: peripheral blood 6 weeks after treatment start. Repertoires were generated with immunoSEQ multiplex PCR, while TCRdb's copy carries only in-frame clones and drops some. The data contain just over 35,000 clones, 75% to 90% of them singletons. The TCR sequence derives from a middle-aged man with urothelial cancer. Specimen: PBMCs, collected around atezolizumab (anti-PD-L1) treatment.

Written as DNA, the CDR3 is TGTGCCAGCAGCTTAAGGGCAGGGCGCACAGATACGCAGTATTTT. This encodes CASSLRAGRTDTQYF. The rearrangement joins TRBV7-3 to TRBJ2-3, with TRBD1 as a possible D gene (5 bases). The germline V gene encodes CDR1 SGHTA and CDR2 FQGTGA. CDR3 length: 15 amino acids. Trimming removed 1 base from V and 1 base from J, with 9 bases in between.